The 10 T cell receptor beta chains listed next were all sequenced from one sample in a study of metastatic and nonmetastatic thyroid tumors. Before thyroid surgery, none of the patients had received any treatment. Via MiXCR, TCRdb re-called the PCR reads. The data contain over 15,000 clones, about 27% of them singletons. Sequencing was done on a sample of tumor tissue. The source is a female donor with papillary thyroid cancer or a benign thyroid nodule (not recorded which). Some clones in this sample may be carry-over from other donors' samples.

The chain has TRBV20-1 and TRBJ2-2, with 14 bases matching TRBD2. The CDR3 loop spans 18 amino acids. Germline loops: CDR1 DFQATT, CDR2 SNEGSKA (reference sequence). V trimming: 6 bases; J trimming: 3 bases; junction bases outside the gene matches: 12. The CDR3 here is CSAKGRTSGRNYTGELFF. CDR3 DNA sequence: TGCAGTGCCAAAGGGAGGACTAGCGGGAGGAACTACACCGGGGAGCTGTTTTTT.

V is TRBV28 and J is TRBJ1-2; D ambiguous. Germline CDR1 reads MDHEN; CDR2 reads SYDVKM. The CDR3 runs 14 residues. Trimming took off 5 bases at V and 8 bases at J, with 18 bases between the two ends. This CDR3 is CASSTQGYMVGYTF. CDR3 nucleotides: TGTGCCAGCAGTACCCAAGGATATATGGTCGGCTACACCTTC.

The rearrangement links TRBV10-3 to TRBJ1-4; possible D gene TRBD1, 5 bases. Looked up from germline, CDR1 is ENHRY and CDR2 is SYGVKD. Trimming shortened V by 7 bases and J by 4 bases, and 10 bases separated the two germline ends. This CDR3 comprises 13 residues. The CDR3 nucleotides are TGTGCCATCATGGACGACAGTAATGAAAAACTGTTTTTT. Residues: CAIMDDSNEKLFF.

To note about this clone: Germline and junction disagree at one end, which may indicate a read error. The chain links TRBV6-1 to TRBJ2-5, with 8 bases identical to TRBD1. CDR1 and CDR2 (germline): MNHNS, SASEGT. This CDR3 has 14 residues. The CDR3 protein is CSSSRQGAYETHYF. CDR3 DNA sequence: TGTTCCAGCAGCCGCCAGGGGGCCTATGAGACCCATTACTTC.

This chain links TRBV19 with TRBJ2-7; D perhaps matches TRBD1 (7 bases). The CDR3 extends over 16 amino acids. Germline CDR1 LNHDA, CDR2 SQIVND (reference sequence). The V and J ends lost 3 bases and 0 bases respectively, with 15 bases between them. The DNA for the CDR3 is TGTGCCAGTAGTATTCAGGGGGGCTGGGGCTCCTACGAGCAGTACTTC. Its translation: CASSIQGGWGSYEQYF.

This clone was recorded a few times. CDR3 DNA sequence: TGTGCCAGTTATAAGGGGAGGGGGCAGTACTTC. It encodes CASYKGRGQYF. This chain joins TRBV2 and TRBJ2-7; 7 bases line up with TRBD2. CDR1 and CDR2 (germline): SNHLY, FYNNEI. The CDR3 totals 11 residues. The J segment lost 9 bases and the V segment lost 9 bases, leaving 8 bases of the junction unmatched.

This clone has just a few counts. This may stem from a read error, because a much larger clone lies one nucleotide away. The V call is TRBV20-1, the J call TRBJ1-4, with D tentatively TRBD1 (5 bases). The CDR3 totals 13 residues. Germline V gives CDR1 DFQATT, CDR2 SNEGSKA (reference sequence). V was shortened by 6 bases and J by 3 bases, with 11 bases between the two germline ends. DNA of the CDR3: TGCAGTGCCAGTTGGGGGGCTAATGAAAAACTGTTTTTT. Its translation: CSASWGANEKLFF.

This clone was observed a few times. The chain links TRBV5-1 to TRBJ2-3; 10 nucleotides line up with TRBD1. CDR1 and CDR2 from the germline V gene are SGHRS and YFSETQ. The CDR3 runs 14 residues. J was trimmed by 6 bases and V by 5 bases; bases with no gene match: 6. CDR3 protein: CASRTTGGMDTQYF. The CDR3 nucleotides read TGCGCCAGCAGGACGACAGGGGGCATGGATACGCAGTATTTT.

This clone was counted ten times or more. The CDR3 is CASSLAIQGPRAV. CDR3 coding DNA: TGTGCCAGCAGCTTGGCGATTCAAGGGCCTAGGGCGGTC. The chain has TRBV5-6 and TRBJ2-7; no clear D gene. The CDR3 runs 13 residues. The germline V gene has CDR1 SGHDT and CDR2 YYEEEE.

This clone was picked up a small number of times. Since a much larger clone is just one base distant, this may be a read error. V usage is TRBV7-9 and J usage is TRBJ2-2; D might be TRBD1 (6 bases). The germline V gene has CDR1 SEHNR and CDR2 FQNEAQ (reference sequence). Trimming removed 5 bases at V and 9 bases at J, with 19 bases between. CDR3 length: 15 amino acids. The CDR3 sequence is CASSPGEALARELFF. The CDR3 DNA sequence: TGTGCCAGCAGCCCAGGGGAAGCACTCGCTAGGGAGCTGTTTTTT.